The entry below describes one TCR beta chain. Participant age was roughly 18 to 100 years, and participants resided in approximately 24 US areas. All recovered Cohort 3 donors got two negative PCRs, got clearance, or saw symptom resolution. These data come from a study of blood T cell repertoires in COVID-19. CDR3 size: 16 residues. V shed 1 base and J 7 bases; nucleotides not matched to a gene: 7. Germline CDR1 is SGHAT and CDR2 is FQNNGV. In the original workflow: Scientists estimated how many nucleated cells there were by amplifying reference gene primers. The table came from immunoSEQ multiplex PCR; TCRdb's copy has only in-frame clones and leaves some out. V, J and clone size are taken as reported in that table, and D and trimming were inferred from the DNA itself. This table holds roughly 190,000 clones, about 81% found once.

The clonotype comes from a young woman who had recovered from COVID-19. V gene TRBV11-2 combines with J gene TRBJ2-1; TRBD2 agrees at 10 bases. Sequencing was done on a sample of PBMCs or T cells enriched from blood (not recorded which). The CDR3 here is CASSLVAGLAVNEQFF. DNA for the CDR3: TGTGCCAGCAGCTTAGTAGCCGGACTAGCGGTGAATGAGCAGTTCTTC.